The clone carrying this TCR beta chain was seen only a few times. Its antigen is currently unknown. Every one of the donors was a healthy Caucasian. Germline V gene sequence: CDR1 SGHNT, CDR2 YENEEA. This CDR3 has 13 amino acids. Trimming took 4 bases from V and 7 from J, leaving 13 bases between them. The sample comes from a study of identical twins. Study-level findings and limits: For cord blood, abundant beta clonotypes had fewer insertions, unlike memory repertoires, which showed none. For out-of-frame alpha sequences shared by twins, low generation probability was in excess.

TCRdb called the 5' RACE reads again in MiXCR, with one record for every CDR3 protein. The table records 510,000 or so distinct CDR3 sequences, roughly 15% of them present only once. These data also formed part of another study, on yellow fever vaccine responses in identical twins.

The sequenced material came from CD4+ T cells sorted from blood. This receptor was obtained from a woman younger than 35 in good health. V usage is TRBV11-3 and J usage is TRBJ1-1; D call uncertain. The CDR3 sequence: CASSSPPRDEAFF. DNA of the CDR3: TGTGCCAGCAGCTCGCCACCTCGGGATGAAGCTTTCTTT.